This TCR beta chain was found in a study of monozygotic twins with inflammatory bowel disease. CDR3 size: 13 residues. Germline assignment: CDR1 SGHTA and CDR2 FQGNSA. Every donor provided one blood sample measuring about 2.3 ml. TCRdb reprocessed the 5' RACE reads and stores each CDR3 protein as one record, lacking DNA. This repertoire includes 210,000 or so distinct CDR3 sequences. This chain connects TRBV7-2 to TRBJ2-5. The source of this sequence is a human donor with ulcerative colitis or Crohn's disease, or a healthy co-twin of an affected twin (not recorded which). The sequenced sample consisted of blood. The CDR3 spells CASSPQTQETQYF.